A single T cell receptor (beta chain) is shown here with its context. Its specificity is unknown. The CDR3 totals 21 residues. V was cut by 4 bases and J by 0 bases, with 25 bases left in between. Germline lookup yields CDR1 MGHDK and CDR2 SYGVNS. The data were taken from a study of T cell repertoires in cytomegalovirus infection. Study background: CMV infection together with matching HLA type was indicated by public TCR beta signatures.

TCRdb called the reads again in MiXCR, with one record for every CDR3 protein. The sample holds roughly 800,000 distinct CDR3 sequences, around 29% seen once. The chain recombines TRBV25-1 with TRBJ2-6, with D possibly being TRBD1 (5 bases). The receptor was derived from a human donor in good health (CMV status not recorded). Some clones in this sample may be carry-over from other donors' samples. Material: cultured CD8+ T cells from PBMCs, obtained from culture after CMV antigen stimulation. In DNA form, the CDR3 reads TGTGCCAGCAGTGTCGGACATCCTCTCACCCACCGATCCTCTGGGGCCAACGTCCTGACTTTC. Translation gives CASSVGHPLTHRSSGANVLTF.